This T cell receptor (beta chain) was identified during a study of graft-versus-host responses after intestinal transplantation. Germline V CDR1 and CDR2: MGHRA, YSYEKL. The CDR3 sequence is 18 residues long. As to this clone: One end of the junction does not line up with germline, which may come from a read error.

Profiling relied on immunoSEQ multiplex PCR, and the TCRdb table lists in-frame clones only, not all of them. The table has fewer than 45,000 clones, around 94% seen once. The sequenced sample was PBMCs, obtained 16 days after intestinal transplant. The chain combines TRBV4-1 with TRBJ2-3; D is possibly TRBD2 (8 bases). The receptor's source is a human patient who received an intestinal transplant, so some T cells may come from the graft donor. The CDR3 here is CASSRMAGGREGTDTQCF. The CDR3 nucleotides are TGCGCCAGCAGCCGGATGGCGGGAGGCCGGGAAGGGACAGATACGCAGTGTTTT.